The 21 T cell receptor beta chains in this list originate from one sample, sequenced in a study of PD-1 blockade in classical Hodgkin lymphoma (dated by TCRdb to 2020 to 2022). The method behind the library was the immunoSEQ multiplex PCR assay. The clones in this table, taken by TCRdb from immuneACCESS, are in-frame only. Not every clone is retained; where verified, under half of the shortfall comes from an unresolved V gene, and the cause of the rest is unknown. The sample records roughly 56,000 clones, about 88% of which are singletons. The ten largest make up 5.4% of the sample. This sample's time point label indicates: cycle 2 day 1 (C2D1) of nivolumab. All trial patients had relapsed after autologous stem cell transplantation, with cohorts A, B and C differing in prior brentuximab vedotin exposure. Sequencing was performed on peripheral blood mononuclear cells (PBMCs), taken before the second cycle of nivolumab. These receptors all come from a human donor with classical Hodgkin lymphoma.

This clone was counted only a few times. The genes are TRBV28 and TRBJ1-3; D gene ambiguous. Looked up from germline, CDR1 is MDHEN and CDR2 is SYDVKM. V was clipped by 5 bases and J by 6 bases, with 17 bases between them. The CDR3 is made up of 15 amino acids. This CDR3 reads CASSPPSRSLNTIYF. The CDR3 DNA is TGTGCCAGCAGTCCCCCCAGCAGGAGCCTAAACACCATATATTTT.

The chain carries TRBV4-1 and TRBJ2-7; TRBD1 might be the D (6 bases). Germline loops: CDR1 MGHRA, CDR2 YSYEKL. The CDR3 sequence is 19 residues long. V gave up 2 bases and J gave up 0 bases, with 23 bases separating them. As DNA, the CDR3 is TGCGCCAGCAGCCAAAGTTCCGCACCCCGGGACATACTCTCCTACGAGCAGTACTTC. This translates into CASSQSSAPRDILSYEQYF.

The V and J genes are TRBV9 and TRBJ1-2; TRBD1 agrees at 7 bases. CDR1 and CDR2 from the germline V gene are SGDLS and YYNGEE. V lost 4 bases, J lost 2 bases, and 5 bases stayed unmatched. This CDR3 spans 14 amino acids. DNA of the CDR3: TGTGCCAGCAGCCCCTGGGACAGAAACTATGGCTACACCTTC. Its translation is CASSPWDRNYGYTF.

The V and J genes are TRBV6-6 and TRBJ2-5; a possible D gene is TRBD1 (6 bases). The CDR3 totals 16 residues. Germline V lookup: CDR1 MNHNY, CDR2 SVGAGI (reference sequence). Trimming removed 0 bases from V and 3 bases from J, with 14 bases in between. CDR3 loop: CASSYSRDRTKETQYF. The CDR3 region has the DNA TGTGCCAGCAGTTACTCTCGCGACAGGACGAAAGAGACCCAGTACTTC.

The CDR3 DNA is TGCGCCAGCAGCCCAAATCCGGGACCGCCAGAGACCCAGTACTTC. As protein: CASSPNPGPPETQYF. This rearrangement joins TRBV5-1 to TRBJ2-5; D may match TRBD1 or TRBD2 (5 bases each). Germline V gene lookup returns CDR1 SGHRS and CDR2 YFSETQ. CDR3 length: 15 amino acids. V dropped 4 bases and J dropped 4 bases, with 17 bases sitting between them.

The V gene is TRBV15, the J gene TRBJ1-2; D might be TRBD1 (6 bases). The germline V gene encodes CDR1 LNHNV and CDR2 YYDKDF (reference sequence). This CDR3 region has 15 residues. The ends were cut back, 4 bases at V and 7 bases at J, with 19 bases in the middle. CDR3: CATSTSTGRFSGYTF. The CDR3 DNA reads TGTGCCACCAGCACATCTACAGGGAGGTTCTCTGGCTACACCTTC.

This clone is a singleton in its sample. The rearrangement uses TRBV5-1 and TRBJ2-7; TRBD1 agrees at 7 bases. Germline V gene lookup returns CDR1 SGHRS and CDR2 YFSETQ. The length of the CDR3 is 15 residues. J lost 2 bases, V lost 0 bases, and 5 bases had no gene match. CDR3 sequence reads: CASSLGATGPYEQYF. The CDR3 bases are TGCGCCAGCAGCTTGGGGGCGACAGGGCCCTACGAGCAGTACTTC.

V is TRBV29-1 and J is TRBJ1-2, with D tentatively TRBD1 (6 bases). The CDR3 spans 13 residues. CDR1 SQVTM and CDR2 ANQGSEA come from the germline V gene. Deletions cut 8 bases from V and 0 bases from J, with 13 bases between. DNA of the CDR3: TGCAGCACACAGGGACGGTCTAACTATGGCTACACCTTC. It translates to CSTQGRSNYGYTF.

This clone was seen more than once but under ten times. The V gene is TRBV30, the J gene TRBJ1-1; TRBD1 matches 8 bases. J gave up 7 bases and V 4 bases, and 11 bases lay outside the gene matches. Per the germline V gene, CDR1 is GTSNPN and CDR2 is SVGIG (reference sequence). The CDR3 has 14 residues. CDR3 protein: CAWIQGAVGVEAFF. CDR3 DNA: TGTGCCTGGATTCAGGGGGCGGTAGGAGTTGAAGCTTTCTTT.

Worth noting for this clone: No conserved phenylalanine or tryptophan ends this CDR3, so it is likely a read error. This chain uses TRBV5-1 with TRBJ1-2; the D gene is possibly TRBD1 (5 bases). V lost 0 bases and J lost 7, with 13 bases in between. This CDR3 comprises 14 residues. Germline V gives CDR1 SGHRS, CDR2 YFSETQ. Here the CDR3 DNA reads TGCGCCAGCAGCTTGGGATGGGTAGGGGTTGGCTACACCCTC. Protein product: CASSLGWVGVGYTL.

The chain joins TRBV27 to TRBJ2-6; D remains ambiguous. In germline, CDR1 is MNHEY, CDR2 SMNVEV (reference sequence). Trimming pared 6 bases from V and 4 bases from J, leaving 13 bases between. The CDR3 is 15 residues long. CDR3 sequence: CASSLSITGANVLTF. The CDR3 region has the DNA TGTGCCAGCAGCCTCTCTATCACCGGGGCCAACGTCCTGACTTTC.

The chain has TRBV10-3 and TRBJ2-3; D call uncertain. The V gene's germline CDR1 is ENHRY and CDR2 SYGVKD. V was shortened by 2 bases and J by 2 bases, with 14 bases between the two germline ends. CDR3 length equals 16 residues. This CDR3 reads CAISEASRLDTDTQYF. DNA of the CDR3: TGTGCCATCAGTGAGGCCTCCCGACTTGACACAGATACGCAGTATTTT.

The V call is TRBV5-1, the J call TRBJ1-3; 7 positions agree with TRBD1. Unmatched junction bases numbered 3, after V lost 0 bases and J lost 0 bases. Germline V CDR1 and CDR2: SGHRS, YFSETQ. The CDR3 is made up of 16 amino acids. CDR3 nucleotide sequence: TGCGCCAGCAGCTTGGAAGGGACAGTCTCTGGAAACACCATATATTTT. Amino acid sequence: CASSLEGTVSGNTIYF.

The rearrangement links TRBV19 to TRBJ2-2; D unclear. This CDR3 is 14 amino acids long. The germline gives CDR1 LNHDA, CDR2 SQIVND (reference sequence). Trimming pared 10 bases from V and 6 bases from J, leaving 18 bases between. Here the CDR3 DNA reads TGTGCCACCTTGCGTCGTCATGGGCCCGGGGAGCTGTTTTTT. Translation: CATLRRHGPGELFF.

Here the CDR3 reads CASTVGISDRNNEQFF. CDR3 bases: TGCGCCAGCACCGTAGGGATATCTGACAGGAACAATGAGCAGTTCTTC. The chain combines TRBV5-1 with TRBJ2-1; tentative D call: TRBD1 (6 bases). Germline V gives CDR1 SGHRS, CDR2 YFSETQ. CDR3 size: 16 residues. V was trimmed by 6 bases and J by 5 bases, leaving 21 bases between them.

The rearrangement uses TRBV5-1 and TRBJ1-3; D gene uncertain. The CDR3 contains 15 residues. In germline, CDR1 is SGHRS, CDR2 YFSETQ. Trimming took 0 bases from V and 2 from J, leaving 9 bases between them. The CDR3 sequence: CASSLDGVAGNTIYF. CDR3 sequence (DNA): TGCGCCAGCAGCTTGGACGGGGTCGCTGGAAACACCATATATTTT.

Points on this clone: This CDR3 is also generated by other DNA sequences in the sample. The chain has TRBV5-1 and TRBJ1-5; D not resolved. CDR1 and CDR2 (germline): SGHRS, YFSETQ. The CDR3 is 14 amino acids. V was trimmed by 0 bases and J by 4 bases, leaving 8 bases between them. CDR3 sequence: CASSLAPGNQPQHF. DNA for the CDR3: TGCGCCAGCAGCTTGGCCCCGGGGAATCAGCCCCAGCATTTT.

The chain uses TRBV4-1 and TRBJ1-1; no clear D gene. The germline V gene has CDR1 MGHRA and CDR2 YSYEKL. The CDR3 totals 13 residues. V lost 1 base, J lost 11 bases, and 14 bases lay in between. CDR3 sequence reads: CASSQAGSWEAFF. In DNA form, the CDR3 reads TGCGCCAGCAGCCAAGCGGGGAGTTGGGAGGCTTTCTTT.

This clone was detected only once. V usage is TRBV19 and J usage is TRBJ1-2; possible D gene TRBD1, 6 bases. V lost 9 bases and J 8 bases, leaving 22 bases between the germline ends. This CDR3 is 14 amino acids long. The germline V gene has CDR1 LNHDA and CDR2 SQIVND (reference sequence). The CDR3: CASRAWGPGSGYTF. The CDR3 DNA is TGTGCCAGCCGGGCTTGGGGGCCGGGTTCCGGCTACACCTTC.

This sequence joins TRBV7-9 and TRBJ1-1; D gene uncertain. V lost 3 bases to trimming and J lost 2 bases, with 13 bases between them. Germline V gene data show CDR1 as SEHNR and CDR2 as FQNEAQ (reference sequence). The CDR3 loop spans 15 amino acids. CDR3: CASSFPTLINTEAFF. CDR3 in DNA: TGTGCCAGCAGCTTTCCGACACTGATTAACACTGAAGCTTTCTTT.

The genes are TRBV6-5 and TRBJ1-2; 7 bases are shared with TRBD1. CDR1 is MNHEY, CDR2 SVGAGI, per germline. V dropped 0 bases and J dropped 9; count of bases not matched to a gene: 7. The CDR3 extends over 14 amino acids. CDR3 sequence (DNA): TGTGCCAGCAGTTACTCAGGGACAGAGGTTAGCTACACCTTC. This sequence encodes CASSYSGTEVSYTF.